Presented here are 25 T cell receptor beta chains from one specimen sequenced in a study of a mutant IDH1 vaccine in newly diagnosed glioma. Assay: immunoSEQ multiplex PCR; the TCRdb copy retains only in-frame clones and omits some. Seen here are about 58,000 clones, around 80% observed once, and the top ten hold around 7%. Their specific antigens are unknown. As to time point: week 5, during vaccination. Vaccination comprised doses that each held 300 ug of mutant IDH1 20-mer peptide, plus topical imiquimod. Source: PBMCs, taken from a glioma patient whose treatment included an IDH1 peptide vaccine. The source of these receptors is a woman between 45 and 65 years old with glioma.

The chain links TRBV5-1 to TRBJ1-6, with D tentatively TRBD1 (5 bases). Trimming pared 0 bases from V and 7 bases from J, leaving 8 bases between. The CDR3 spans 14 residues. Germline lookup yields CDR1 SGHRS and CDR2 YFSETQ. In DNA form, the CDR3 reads TGCGCCAGCAGCTTGGCGCGGGACAATTCACCCCTCCACTTT. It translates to CASSLARDNSPLHF.

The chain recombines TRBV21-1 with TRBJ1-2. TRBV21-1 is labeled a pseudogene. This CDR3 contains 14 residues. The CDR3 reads CASSKGGVIDGYTF. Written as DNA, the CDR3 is TGTGCCAGCAGCAAAGGTGGGGTGATCGATGGCTACACCTTC.

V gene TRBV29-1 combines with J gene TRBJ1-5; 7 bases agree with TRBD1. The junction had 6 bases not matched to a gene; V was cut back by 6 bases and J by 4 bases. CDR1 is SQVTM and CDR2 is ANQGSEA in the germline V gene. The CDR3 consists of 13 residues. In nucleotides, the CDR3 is TGCAGCGTCCAGACAGGGACGAATCAGCCCCAGCATTTT. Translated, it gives CSVQTGTNQPQHF.

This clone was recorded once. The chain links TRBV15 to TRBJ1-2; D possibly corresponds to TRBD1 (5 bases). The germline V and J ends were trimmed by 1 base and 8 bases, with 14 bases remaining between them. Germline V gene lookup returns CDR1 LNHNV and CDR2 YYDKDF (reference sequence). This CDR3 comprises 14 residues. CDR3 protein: CATSRGSGTSGYTF. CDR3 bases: TGTGCCACCAGCAGAGGCTCCGGGACTTCCGGCTACACCTTC.

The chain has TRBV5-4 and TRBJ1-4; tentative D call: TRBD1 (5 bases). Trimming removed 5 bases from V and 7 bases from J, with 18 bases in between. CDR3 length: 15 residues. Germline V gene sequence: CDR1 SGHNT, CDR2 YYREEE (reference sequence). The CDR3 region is CASSKKEGSGEKLFF. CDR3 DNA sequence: TGTGCCAGCAGTAAGAAAGAGGGGTCAGGTGAAAAACTGTTTTTT.

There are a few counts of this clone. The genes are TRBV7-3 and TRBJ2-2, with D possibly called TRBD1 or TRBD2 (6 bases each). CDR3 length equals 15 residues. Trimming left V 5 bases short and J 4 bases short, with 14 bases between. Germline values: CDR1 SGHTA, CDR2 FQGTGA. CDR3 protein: CASSPQGGGTGELFF. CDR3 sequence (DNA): TGTGCCAGCAGCCCACAGGGAGGAGGCACCGGGGAGCTGTTTTTT.

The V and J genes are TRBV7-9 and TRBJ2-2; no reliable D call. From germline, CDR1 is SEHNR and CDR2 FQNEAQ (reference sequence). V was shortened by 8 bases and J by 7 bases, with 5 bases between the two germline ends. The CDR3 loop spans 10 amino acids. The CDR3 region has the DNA TGTGCCAGCTCCGACGGGGAGCTGTTTTTT. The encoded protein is CASSDGELFF.

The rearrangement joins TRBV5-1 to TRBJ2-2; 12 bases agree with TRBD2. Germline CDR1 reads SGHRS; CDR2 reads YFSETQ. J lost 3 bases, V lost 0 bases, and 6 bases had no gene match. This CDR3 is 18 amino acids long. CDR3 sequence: CASSLGQTSGGYTGELFF. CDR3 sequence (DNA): TGCGCCAGCAGCTTGGGGCAGACTAGCGGGGGTTACACCGGGGAGCTGTTTTTT.

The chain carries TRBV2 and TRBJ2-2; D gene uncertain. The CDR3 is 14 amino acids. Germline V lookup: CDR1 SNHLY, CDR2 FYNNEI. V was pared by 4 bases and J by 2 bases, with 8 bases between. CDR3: CASSGGRNTGELFF. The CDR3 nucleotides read TGTGCCAGCAGTGGTGGCAGAAACACCGGGGAGCTGTTTTTT.

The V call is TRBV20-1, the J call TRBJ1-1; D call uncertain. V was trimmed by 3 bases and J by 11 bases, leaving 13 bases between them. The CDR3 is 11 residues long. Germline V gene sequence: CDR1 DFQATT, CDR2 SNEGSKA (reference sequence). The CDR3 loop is CSASGKSEAFF. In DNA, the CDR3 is TGCAGTGCTAGTGGAAAGAGTGAGGCTTTCTTT.

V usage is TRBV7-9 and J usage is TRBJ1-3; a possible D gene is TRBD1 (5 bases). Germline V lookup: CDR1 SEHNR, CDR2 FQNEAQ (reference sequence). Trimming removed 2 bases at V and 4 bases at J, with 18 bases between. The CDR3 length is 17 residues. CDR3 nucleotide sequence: TGTGCCAGCAGCTTAATTACGGGACTCCCTAGGGGAAACACCATATATTTT. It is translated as CASSLITGLPRGNTIYF.

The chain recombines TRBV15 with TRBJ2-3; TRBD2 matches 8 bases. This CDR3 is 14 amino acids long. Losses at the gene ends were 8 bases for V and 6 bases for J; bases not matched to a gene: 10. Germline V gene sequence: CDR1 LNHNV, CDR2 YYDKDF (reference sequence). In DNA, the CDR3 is TGTGCCACCTCTCCCCGGGGGGGCCGTGATACGCAGTATTTT. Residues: CATSPRGGRDTQYF. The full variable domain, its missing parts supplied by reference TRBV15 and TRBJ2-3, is DAMVIQNPRYQVTQFGKPVTLSCSQTLNHNVMYWYQQKSSQAPKLLFHYYDKDFNNEADTPDNFQSRRPNTSFCFLDIRSPGLGDTAMYLCATSPRGGRDTQYFGPGTRLTVL.

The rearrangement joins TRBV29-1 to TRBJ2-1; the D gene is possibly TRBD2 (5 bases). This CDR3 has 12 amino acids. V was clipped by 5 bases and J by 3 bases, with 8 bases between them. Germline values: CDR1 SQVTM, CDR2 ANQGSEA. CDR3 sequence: CSVTRNYNEQFF. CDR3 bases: TGCAGCGTTACTAGGAACTACAATGAGCAGTTCTTC.

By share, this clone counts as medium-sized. The CDR3 region has the DNA TGTGCCTGGAGTGATGGGGGTTTCTCCTACGAGCAGTACTTC. Amino acid sequence: CAWSDGGFSYEQYF. The chain combines TRBV30 with TRBJ2-7, with D perhaps given as TRBD1 or TRBD2 (5 bases each). Germline CDR1 is GTSNPN and CDR2 is SVGIG (reference sequence). V lost 1 base and J lost 0, with 10 bases in between. The CDR3 totals 14 residues.

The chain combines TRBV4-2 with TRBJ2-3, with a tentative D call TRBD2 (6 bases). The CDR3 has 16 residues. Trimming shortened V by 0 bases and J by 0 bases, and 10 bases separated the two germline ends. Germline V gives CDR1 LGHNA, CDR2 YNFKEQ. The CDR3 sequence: CASSQDAGTSTDTQYF. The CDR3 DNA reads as TGTGCCAGCAGCCAAGACGCGGGGACTAGCACAGATACGCAGTATTTT.

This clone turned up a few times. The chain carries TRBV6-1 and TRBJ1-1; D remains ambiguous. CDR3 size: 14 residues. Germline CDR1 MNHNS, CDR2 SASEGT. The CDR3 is CAGRATGSNTEAFF. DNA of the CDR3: TGTGCGGGGAGGGCGACCGGATCGAACACTGAAGCTTTCTTT.

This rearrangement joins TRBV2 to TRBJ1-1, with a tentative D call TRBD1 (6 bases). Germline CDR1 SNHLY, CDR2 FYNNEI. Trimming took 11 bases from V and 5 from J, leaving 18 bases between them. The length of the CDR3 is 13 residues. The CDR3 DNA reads TGTGCCTCCAGGACGGGGGGCTGGACTGAAGCTTTCTTT. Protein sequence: CASRTGGWTEAFF.

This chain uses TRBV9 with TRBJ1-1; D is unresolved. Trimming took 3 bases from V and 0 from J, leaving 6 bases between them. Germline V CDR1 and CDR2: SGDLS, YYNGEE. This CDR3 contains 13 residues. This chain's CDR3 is CASSESVNTEAFF. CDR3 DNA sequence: TGTGCCAGCAGCGAGTCAGTGAACACTGAAGCTTTCTTT.

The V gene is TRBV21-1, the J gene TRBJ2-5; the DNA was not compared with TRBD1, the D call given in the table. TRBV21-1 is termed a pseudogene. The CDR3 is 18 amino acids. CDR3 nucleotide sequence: TGTGCCAGCAGCAAACCCCCCCGAGGACAGGGCTCCCAAGAGACCCAGTACTTC. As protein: CASSKPPRGQGSQETQYF.

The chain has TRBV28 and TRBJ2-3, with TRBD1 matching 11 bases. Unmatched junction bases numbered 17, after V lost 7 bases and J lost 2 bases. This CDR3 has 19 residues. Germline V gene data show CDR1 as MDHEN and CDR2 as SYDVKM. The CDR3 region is CASIKDRGLRIPFTDTQYF. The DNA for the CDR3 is TGTGCCAGCATTAAGGACAGGGGGCTAAGGATCCCCTTCACAGATACGCAGTATTTT.

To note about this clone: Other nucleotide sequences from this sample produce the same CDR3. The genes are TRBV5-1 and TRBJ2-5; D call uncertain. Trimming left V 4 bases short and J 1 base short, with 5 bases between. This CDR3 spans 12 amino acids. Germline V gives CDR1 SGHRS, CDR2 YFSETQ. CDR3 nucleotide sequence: TGCGCCAGCAGCCCTACCCAAGAGACCCAGTACTTC. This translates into CASSPTQETQYF.

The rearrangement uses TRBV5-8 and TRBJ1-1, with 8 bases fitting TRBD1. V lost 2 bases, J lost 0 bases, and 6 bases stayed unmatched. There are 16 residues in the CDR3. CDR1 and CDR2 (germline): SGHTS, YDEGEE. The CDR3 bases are TGTGCCAGCAGCTTCGTCCAGGGGGCAATGAACACTGAAGCTTTCTTT. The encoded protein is CASSFVQGAMNTEAFF.

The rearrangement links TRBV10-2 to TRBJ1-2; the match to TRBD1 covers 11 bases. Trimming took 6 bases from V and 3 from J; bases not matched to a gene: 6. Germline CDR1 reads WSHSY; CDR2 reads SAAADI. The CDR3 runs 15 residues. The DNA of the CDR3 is TGCGCCAGCAGCAACCGGGACAGGGGGGACTATGGCTACACCTTC. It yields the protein CASSNRDRGDYGYTF.

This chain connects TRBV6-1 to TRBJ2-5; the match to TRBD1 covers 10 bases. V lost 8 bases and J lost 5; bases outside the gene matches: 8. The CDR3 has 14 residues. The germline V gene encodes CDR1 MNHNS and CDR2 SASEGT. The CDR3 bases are TGTGCCAGCGACCCGACAGGGGGCGCCGAGACCCAGTACTTC. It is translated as CASDPTGGAETQYF.

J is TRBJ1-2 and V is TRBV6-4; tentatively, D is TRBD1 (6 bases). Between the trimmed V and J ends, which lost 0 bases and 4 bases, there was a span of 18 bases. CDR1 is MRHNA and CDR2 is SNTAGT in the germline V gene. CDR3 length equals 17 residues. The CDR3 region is CASSDSRLGGGSYGYTF. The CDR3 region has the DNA TGTGCCAGCAGTGACTCGAGGCTAGGGGGAGGTAGCTATGGCTACACCTTC.